The T cell receptor (beta chain) described here comes from a study of T cell clonality in common variable immunodeficiency. Whole-study results and caveats: Fewer deletions and N-nucleotide insertions were reportedly seen in common variable immunodeficiency TCR beta sequences.

This clone was counted at least ten times. Its antigen is unknown. The read halts 3 residues ahead of the CDR3 end, with the missing end drawn from the germline J gene. Germline-derived CDR1 and CDR2 are DFQATT and SNEGSKA (reference sequence). Trimming removed 5 bases at V and 3 bases at J, with 14 bases between. This CDR3 comprises 13 residues. Sequencing input was equivalent genomic DNA from CVID and controls. Profiling relied on immunoSEQ multiplex PCR, and the TCRdb table lists in-frame clones only, not all of them. Altogether around 2,500 clones were found in the sample, and no singletons occur. Patients had low serum IgG, IgA and/or IgM and specific antibody deficiency. CVID subjects were neither ill nor on immunomodulatory or immunosuppressive medication at sampling.

The sample consisted of peripheral blood mononuclear cells. The V gene is TRBV20-1, the J gene TRBJ2-7; D perhaps matches TRBD1 (6 bases). The clonotype was recovered from a human donor with common variable immunodeficiency. The sequenced CDR3 bases are TGCAGTGCTGTGGGGGACACCAACTACGAG. Translated, it gives CSAVGDTNYE. The complete CDR3 sequence is CSAVGDTNYEQYF.